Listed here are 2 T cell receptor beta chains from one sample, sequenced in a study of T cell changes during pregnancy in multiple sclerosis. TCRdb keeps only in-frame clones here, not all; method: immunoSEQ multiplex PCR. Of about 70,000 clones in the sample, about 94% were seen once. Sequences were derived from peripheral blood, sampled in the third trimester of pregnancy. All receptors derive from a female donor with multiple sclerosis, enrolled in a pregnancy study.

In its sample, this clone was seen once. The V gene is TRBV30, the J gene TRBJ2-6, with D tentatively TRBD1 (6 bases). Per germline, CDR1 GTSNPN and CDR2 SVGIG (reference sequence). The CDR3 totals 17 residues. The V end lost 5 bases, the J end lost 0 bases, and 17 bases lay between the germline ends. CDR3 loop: CAWLGQTSYSGANVLTF. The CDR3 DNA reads TGTGCCTGGCTCGGACAGACTTCTTACTCTGGGGCCAACGTCCTGACTTTC.

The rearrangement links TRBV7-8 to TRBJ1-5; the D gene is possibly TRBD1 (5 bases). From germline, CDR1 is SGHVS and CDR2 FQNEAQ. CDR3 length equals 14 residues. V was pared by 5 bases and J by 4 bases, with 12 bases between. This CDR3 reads CASSPGTRNQPQHF. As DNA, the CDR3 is TGTGCCAGCAGCCCAGGGACTCGTAATCAGCCCCAGCATTTT.